These T cell receptor beta chains were read from a single sample in a study of identical twins. TCRdb analysed the 5' RACE reads with MiXCR anew, one entry per CDR3 protein. The sample holds approximately 530,000 distinct CDR3 sequences, about a fifth seen once. This sample was shared with a second study, whose subject was yellow fever vaccine responses in identical twins.

Sequenced input: CD4+ T cells sorted from blood. The receptors originated from a woman aged 18-35 years in good health. CDR3s include the opening cysteine and the closing phenylalanine or tryptophan. The D gene is left open where the match is weak. Clone size is not always given. Where it is, it says once, few, many or a class for expanded clones.

clone_size,cdr3_length,d_call,j_call,v_call,cdr3_nt,cdr3_aa
-,15,TRBD1,TRBJ2-2,TRBV2,TGTGCCAGTCTTAAAGGACAGGGAATGAACGGGGAGCTGTTTTTT,CASLKGQGMNGELFF
-,14,-,TRBJ2-3,TRBV10-3,TGTGCCATCAGCGGTAGCGGAACCACAGATACGCAGTATTTT,CAISGSGTTDTQYF
-,17,-,TRBJ2-2,TRBV5-1,TGCGCCAGCAGCTTGGGTACGATTAAGTCGAACACCGGGGAGCTGTTTTTT,CASSLGTIKSNTGELFF
-,13,TRBD1,TRBJ2-5,TRBV10-2,TGCGCCAGCAAACAGGGGGCATACGAGACCCAGTACTTC,CASKQGAYETQYF
few,15,-,TRBJ2-1,TRBV4-1,TGCGCCAGCAGCCAAGACTGGAGCTCCTACAATGAGCAGTTCTTC,CASSQDWSSYNEQFF
few,16,TRBD2,TRBJ2-3,TRBV3-1,TGTGCCAGCAGCCTTCTAGCGGGAGGGCCCCCAGATACGCAGTATTTT,CASSLLAGGPPDTQYF
-,14,-,TRBJ2-7,TRBV20-1,TGCAGTGCTAGCTTGCGGGACAAGCACTACGAGCAGTACTTC,CSASLRDKHYEQYF
-,14,-,TRBJ2-2,TRBV10-3,TGTGCCATCAGTGACAACAGGGTCACCGGGGAGCTGTTTTTT,CAISDNRVTGELFF
few,15,TRBD1,TRBJ2-7,TRBV5-1,TGCGCCAGCAGCTTGGGGTCAGGGGGCGGCTACGAGCAGTACTTC,CASSLGSGGGYEQYF
few,17,-,TRBJ2-1,TRBV5-1,TGCGCCAGCAGCAACCTACTCCGGGACTCCGGTAATGATGAGCAGTTCTTC,CASSNLLRDSGNDEQFF
-,13,-,TRBJ1-1,TRBV4-1,TGCGCCAGCAGCCAAGTCGCAATGTCTGAAGCTTTCTTT,CASSQVAMSEAFF
-,14,-,TRBJ2-4,TRBV12-3/TRBV12-4,TGTGCCAGCTGGGGGCCAGGGGCGAAAAACATTCAGTACTTC,CASWGPGAKNIQYF
few,16,-,TRBJ2-1,TRBV12-3/TRBV12-4,TGTGCCAGCAGTTCGGACCGGGACAAGCCCTACAATGAGCAGTTCTTC,CASSSDRDKPYNEQFF
few,14,-,TRBJ2-4,TRBV29-1,TGCAGCGTTGGCCCTGGGGGGGCCAAAAACATTCAGTACTTC,CSVGPGGAKNIQYF
-,15,TRBD1,TRBJ1-2,TRBV4-1,TGCGCCAGCAGCCAAACAGGGGGACCCAACTATGGCTACACCTTC,CASSQTGGPNYGYTF
few,15,-,TRBJ1-3,TRBV6-1,TGTGCCAGCACCCAGACGGAACTCTCTGGAAACACCATATATTTT,CASTQTELSGNTIYF
few,11,-,TRBJ2-1,TRBV11-2,TGTGCCAGCAGCCGTGCAAGGGAGCAGTTCTTC,CASSRAREQFF
-,14,-,TRBJ1-1,TRBV3-1,TGTGCCAGCAGCCAAGAACAGGGGAACACTGAAGCTTTCTTT,CASSQEQGNTEAFF
-,12,-,TRBJ2-7,TRBV7-8,TGTGCCAGCAGCTTAGCGTACTACGAGCAGTACTTC,CASSLAYYEQYF
-,14,-,TRBJ1-6,TRBV19,TGTGCCAGTAGAACCGGGACCATTAATTCACCCCTCCACTTT,CASRTGTINSPLHF
-,17,TRBD2,TRBJ2-1,TRBV19,TGTGCCAGTAGTAATCCCCTAGCGGGAGGGATATACAATGAGCAGTTCTTC,CASSNPLAGGIYNEQFF
few,16,-,TRBJ2-7,TRBV12-3/TRBV12-4,TGTGCCAGCAGTCCTCCCCCCGGGACTCTGGGGTACGAGCAGTACTTC,CASSPPPGTLGYEQYF
-,14,-,TRBJ1-2,TRBV9,TGTGCCAGCAGCGACCCGGACAGAGCCTATGGCTACACCTTC,CASSDPDRAYGYTF
-,15,-,TRBJ2-2,TRBV5-1,TGCGCCAGCAGCTTGGACCAGGGGAGGTCCGGGGAGCTGTTTTTT,CASSLDQGRSGELFF
-,15,TRBD2,TRBJ2-5,TRBV10-1,TGCGCCAGCAGTGCCGCTAGCGGCGCTCAAGAGACCCAGTACTTC,CASSAASGAQETQYF
few,11,-,TRBJ2-1,TRBV20-1,TGCAGTGCTAGCGAGAAACTAGTCGACATCTTC,CSASEKLVDIF
few,20,TRBD2,TRBJ2-2,TRBV20-1,TGCAGTGCTAGAGAACTACGCCCCCTCTTAACGGGAGGGCCTGGCGGGGAGCTGTTTTTT,CSARELRPLLTGGPGGELFF